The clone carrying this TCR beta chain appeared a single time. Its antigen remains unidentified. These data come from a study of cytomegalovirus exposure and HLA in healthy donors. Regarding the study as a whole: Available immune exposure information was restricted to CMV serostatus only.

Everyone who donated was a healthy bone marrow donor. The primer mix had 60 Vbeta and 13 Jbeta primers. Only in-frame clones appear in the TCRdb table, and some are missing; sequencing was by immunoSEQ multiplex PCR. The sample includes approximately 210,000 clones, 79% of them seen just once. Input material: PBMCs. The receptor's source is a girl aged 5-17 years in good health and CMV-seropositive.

CDR3: CASSLGTGTNYGYTF. Here the CDR3 DNA reads TGTGCCAGCAGCTTGGGTACAGGGACTAACTATGGCTACACCTTC. The rearrangement links TRBV5-5 to TRBJ1-2; D may be TRBD1 (6 bases). The V end was cut by 0 bases, the J end by 0 bases, with 9 bases between. The germline CDR1 and CDR2 sequences are SGHKS and YYEKEE (reference sequence). The CDR3 runs to 15 residues.